What follows is one TCR beta chain and its context. The antigen is not known. This entry comes from a study of metastatic and nonmetastatic thyroid tumors. Study in general: The study looked at repertoires side by side in blood and in tumor or nodule tissue from malignant and benign thyroid patients.

Patients had received no treatment of any kind before thyroid surgery. Regarding the study as a whole: Within blood and tumor, benign nodules reportedly had significantly lower TCR beta diversity than malignant thyroid tumors did.

In the study's own analysis: Researchers built a distant-metastasis classifier for papillary thyroid cancer that drew on CDR3 differences across clinicopathological groups. TCRdb re-processed the PCR reads through MiXCR. The V and J calls here are based on TCRdb, not the publication. This sample has about 7,300 clones, with about a fifth found just once. Germline V lookup: CDR1 SEHNR, CDR2 FQNEAQ (reference sequence). The CDR3 totals 13 residues. V shed 1 base and J shed 6 bases, with 10 bases lying between them. This receptor was obtained from a female donor with papillary thyroid cancer or a benign thyroid nodule (not recorded which). Some clones in this sample may be carry-over from other donors' samples. Sequences were obtained from adjacent normal tissue. This rearrangement joins TRBV7-9 to TRBJ2-7, with TRBD1 as a possible D gene (5 bases). This CDR3 is CASSLVQGIEQYF. CDR3 DNA sequence: TGTGCCAGCAGCTTAGTTCAGGGCATCGAGCAGTACTTC.